These 13 T cell receptor beta chains were sequenced from one sample in a study of untreated major depressive disorder. Whole-study results and caveats: CD4+ T cells from depressed patients used TRBV05-01 (Vbeta 5.1) more often than controls.

Only in-frame clones appear in the TCRdb table, and some are missing; sequencing was by immunoSEQ multiplex PCR. The sample lists some 27,000 clones, over 80% seen once, with over 0.6% in the top ten. No antigen has been assigned to these receptors. Source material: CD4+ T cells from PBMCs. These receptors were obtained from a woman aged 25-40 years with major depressive disorder.

The V call is TRBV25-1, the J call TRBJ1-1; D is possibly TRBD1 (6 bases). Trimming took 2 bases from V and 11 from J, leaving 15 bases between them. The CDR3 consists of 13 residues. CDR1 MGHDK and CDR2 SYGVNS come from the germline V gene. Written as DNA, the CDR3 is TGTGCCAGCAGTGAACCCGCCTCGGGGGCCGCTTTCTTT. Its protein is CASSEPASGAAFF. The full variable domain, with the rest looked up from reference TRBV25-1 and TRBJ1-1, is EADIYQTPRYLVIGTGKKITLECSQTMGHDKMYWYQQDPGMELHLIHYSYGVNSTEKGDLSSESTVSRIRTEHFPLTLESARPSHTSQYLCASSEPASGAAFFGQGTRLTVV.

This clone was observed a handful of times. V and J are TRBV7-8 and TRBJ1-1, with 10 positions matching TRBD1. In germline, CDR1 is SGHVS, CDR2 FQNEAQ. The trim removed 5 bases at V and 5 bases at J, leaving 5 bases unmatched. This CDR3 comprises 14 residues. The CDR3 DNA follows: TGTGCCAGCAGCCCGATGGGACAGGGGACTGAAGCTTTCTTT. This codes for CASSPMGQGTEAFF.

The chain links TRBV2 to TRBJ2-3; D is perhaps TRBD1 or TRBD2 (6 bases each). CDR1 SNHLY and CDR2 FYNNEI come from the germline V gene. There are 12 residues in the CDR3. V was clipped by 6 bases and J by 8 bases, with 12 bases between them. CDR3 nucleotides: TGTGCCAGCAGCCTACAGGGAGGTACGCAGTATTTT. Translating gives CASSLQGGTQYF.

This chain joins TRBV4-1 and TRBJ2-5; the D gene is possibly TRBD1 (7 bases). V was pared by 1 base and J by 5 bases, with 14 bases between. This CDR3 contains 15 residues. Germline CDR1 MGHRA, CDR2 YSYEKL. The CDR3 reads CASSQGWRGPETQYF. For the CDR3, the DNA is TGCGCCAGCAGCCAAGGCTGGAGGGGGCCGGAGACCCAGTACTTC.

There are a few counts of this clone. This chain connects TRBV7-3 to TRBJ2-6, with 8 bases fitting TRBD2. Germline lookup yields CDR1 SGHTA and CDR2 FQGTGA. The CDR3 has 17 residues. Trimming took 5 bases from V and 4 from J; bases not matched to a gene: 10. The chain's CDR3 is CASSVRGTSSGANVLTF. The CDR3 DNA follows: TGTGCCAGCAGCGTAAGGGGGACTAGTTCCGGGGCCAACGTCCTGACTTTC. Based on the CDR3 plus reference TRBV7-3 and TRBJ2-6, the full variable domain is GAGVSQTPSNKVTEKGKYVELRCDPISGHTALYWYRQSLGQGPEFLIYFQGTGAADDSGLPNDRFFAVRPEGSVSTLKIQRTERGDSAVYLCASSVRGTSSGANVLTFGAGSRLTVL.

The rearrangement joins TRBV5-1 to TRBJ2-1, with 7 bases that match TRBD2. The CDR3 consists of 12 residues. The V segment lost 10 bases and the J segment 3 bases; nucleotides outside the gene matches: 4. Germline loops: CDR1 SGHRS, CDR2 YFSETQ. The CDR3 reads CASQRGYNEQFF. CDR3 nucleotide sequence: TGCGCCTCCCAGCGGGGCTACAATGAGCAGTTCTTC.

The J gene is TRBJ1-4, the V gene TRBV6-5, with a tentative D call TRBD1 (6 bases). The V end was cut by 4 bases, the J end by 7 bases, with 16 bases between. Germline assignment: CDR1 MNHEY and CDR2 SVGAGI. This CDR3 is 15 amino acids long. CDR3 residues: CASSSDRIGSEKLFF. CDR3 DNA sequence: TGTGCCAGCAGTTCTGACAGGATCGGGAGTGAAAAACTGTTTTTT.

This clone appeared once. This chain connects TRBV7-2 to TRBJ2-4; D remains unclear. CDR1 and CDR2 (germline): SGHTA, FQGNSA. V gave up 1 base and J gave up 9 bases, with 7 bases separating them. The CDR3 contains 12 residues. The CDR3 is CASSLVLGIQYF. CDR3 DNA: TGTGCCAGCAGCTTAGTTTTAGGCATTCAGTACTTC.

The chain carries TRBV29-1 and TRBJ2-2, with TRBD2 as a possible D gene (5 bases). The ends were cut back, 4 bases at V and 7 bases at J, with 16 bases in the middle. This CDR3 has 14 amino acids. Germline V gene data show CDR1 as SQVTM and CDR2 as ANQGSEA. CDR3 residues: CSVVLYRDVGELFF. The DNA for the CDR3 is TGCAGCGTTGTGCTCTACCGGGATGTCGGGGAGCTGTTTTTT.

This clone was detected only once. The genes are TRBV6-4 and TRBJ1-1; the D gene is possibly TRBD1 (6 bases). Germline V CDR1 and CDR2: MRHNA, SNTAGT. This CDR3 has 13 residues. V was cut by 5 bases and J by 7 bases, with 14 bases left in between. The CDR3 sequence: CASSQGPDLEAFF. The CDR3 coding sequence is TGTGCCAGCAGTCAGGGGCCCGACCTTGAAGCTTTCTTT.

This clone has only one observation. The rearrangement joins TRBV14 to TRBJ2-5, with D perhaps matching TRBD1 or TRBD2 (5 bases each). V was trimmed by 4 bases and J by 7 bases, leaving 19 bases between them. The germline CDR1 and CDR2 sequences are SGHDN and FVKESK. The CDR3 runs to 15 residues. This CDR3 is CASSRGPQGVGTQYF. The CDR3, as DNA: TGTGCCAGCAGCCGAGGACCCCAGGGAGTCGGGACCCAGTACTTC.

This chain joins TRBV5-1 and TRBJ2-1; 8 bases are a match to TRBD1. The CDR3 is 14 residues long. V lost 4 bases, J lost 4 bases, and 4 bases stayed unmatched. The V gene's germline CDR1 is SGHRS and CDR2 YFSETQ. In nucleotides, the CDR3 is TGCGCCAGCAGCATAGGACAGGGTTACAATGAGCAGTTCTTC. It specifies CASSIGQGYNEQFF.

The rearrangement joins TRBV9 to TRBJ1-3; D is unclear. The ends were cut back, 0 bases at V and 0 bases at J, with 4 bases in the middle. The germline V gene has CDR1 SGDLS and CDR2 YYNGEE. The CDR3 is 14 amino acids. The CDR3 DNA follows: TGTGCCAGCAGCGTAGATCCCTCTGGAAACACCATATATTTT. It translates to CASSVDPSGNTIYF.